These 21 T cell receptor beta chains were all obtained from the same sample, sequenced in a study of shared clonotypes between healthy human individuals. Profiled with immunoSEQ multiplex PCR; TCRdb holds only in-frame clones, not every one. The profile covers roughly 650,000 clones, with roughly 96% appearing a single time and 0.11% taken by the ten largest. Naive CD8 cells lacked CD45RO and underwent positive selection for CCR7, leaving out terminally differentiated effector memory CD45RA+ cells. Sequencing input: naive CD8+ T cells sorted from blood. These receptors were taken from a woman in her thirties in good health.

This chain connects TRBV9 to TRBJ2-6; TRBD2 is a possible D gene (6 bases). Germline loops: CDR1 SGDLS, CDR2 YYNGEE. CDR3 length: 16 amino acids. Trimming took 0 bases from V and 4 from J, leaving 11 bases between them. The CDR3 DNA sequence: TGTGCCAGCAGCGTAGATGGGGGGTCCGGGGCCAACGTCCTGACTTTC. This encodes CASSVDGGSGANVLTF.

The chain combines TRBV5-5 with TRBJ1-1; TRBD1 agrees at 10 bases. V was clipped by 4 bases and J by 2 bases; unmatched bases: 11. The CDR3 length is 17 residues. Per the germline V gene, CDR1 is SGHKS and CDR2 is YYEKEE (reference sequence). CDR3: CASSESYRQGANTEAFF. In nucleotides, the CDR3 is TGTGCCAGCAGCGAAAGCTATAGACAGGGGGCAAACACTGAAGCTTTCTTT.

This clone was recorded once. The rearrangement links TRBV9 to TRBJ1-4; D might be TRBD1 (5 bases). The V gene lost 4 bases and the J gene lost 8 bases, with 30 bases spanning the gap. Germline-derived CDR1 and CDR2 are SGDLS and YYNGEE. The CDR3 totals 19 residues. Here the CDR3 DNA reads TGTGCCAGCAGCCCTTGGGACCCCGCCAGGGAAGGGGCGTTGGAAAAACTGTTTTTT. This encodes CASSPWDPAREGALEKLFF.

This CDR3 is CASSQERGAGDYEQYF. The DNA of the CDR3 is TGCGCCAGCAGCCAAGAACGAGGAGCGGGAGACTACGAGCAGTACTTC. This rearrangement joins TRBV4-1 to TRBJ2-7; 8 positions agree with TRBD2. CDR3 size: 16 residues. Germline V gene lookup returns CDR1 MGHRA and CDR2 YSYEKL. The trim removed 0 bases at V and 3 bases at J, leaving 7 bases unmatched.

This chain joins TRBV7-9 and TRBJ2-6; a weak D match, TRBD1 (5 bases). The CDR3 has 15 amino acids. Trimming stripped 1 base from V and 2 bases from J, with 6 bases between. Germline CDR1 is SEHNR and CDR2 is FQNEAQ (reference sequence). The CDR3 sequence: CASSLETAGANVLTF. In DNA form, the CDR3 reads TGTGCCAGCAGCTTAGAGACAGCTGGGGCCAACGTCCTGACTTTC.

The chain employs TRBV4-1 and TRBJ2-5; 9 bases are shared with TRBD1. Germline CDR1 MGHRA, CDR2 YSYEKL. V lost 4 bases, J lost 5 bases, and 11 bases stayed unmatched. The CDR3 is 16 residues long. The CDR3 nucleotides are TGCGCCAGCAGCCCCCGGTCACAGGGGGCACGGGAGACCCAGTACTTC. Translating it yields CASSPRSQGARETQYF.

The J gene is TRBJ1-5, the V gene TRBV15, with 9 bases aligning to TRBD1. The CDR3 contains 16 residues. CDR1 is LNHNV and CDR2 is YYDKDF in the germline V gene (reference sequence). V lost 1 base to trimming and J lost 2 bases; unmatched junction nucleotides: 3. The DNA for the CDR3 is TGTGCCACCAGCAGAGGGGACAGGGCGGGCAATCAGCCCCAGCATTTT. As protein: CATSRGDRAGNQPQHF.

This chain joins TRBV9 and TRBJ2-3, with a possible D match to TRBD1 (5 bases). The V gene's germline CDR1 is SGDLS and CDR2 YYNGEE. The CDR3 is made up of 17 amino acids. The V end lost 4 bases, the J end lost 1 base, and 19 bases lay between the germline ends. The CDR3 is CASSHQTAGWGTDTQYF. As DNA, the CDR3 is TGTGCCAGCAGCCACCAAACCGCAGGGTGGGGCACAGATACGCAGTATTTT.

J is TRBJ2-5 and V is TRBV27; 16 nucleotides agree with TRBD2. The J segment lost 5 bases and the V segment lost 7 bases, leaving 4 bases of the junction unmatched. Germline assignment: CDR1 MNHEY and CDR2 SMNVEV (reference sequence). The length of the CDR3 is 15 residues. CDR3 nucleotide sequence: TGTGCCAGCACGGGGACTAGCGGGAGGGCGGAGACCCAGTACTTC. Encoded protein: CASTGTSGRAETQYF.

This chain connects TRBV30 to TRBJ1-4, with D maybe TRBD1 (5 bases). Germline V lookup: CDR1 GTSNPN, CDR2 SVGIG (reference sequence). The CDR3 is 13 amino acids. Between the trimmed V and J ends, which lost 5 bases and 8 bases, there was a span of 15 bases. The CDR3 region has the DNA TGTGCCTGGGATCCGGGAGAGGGGGAAAAACTGTTTTTT. Protein sequence: CAWDPGEGEKLFF. Together with reference TRBV30 and TRBJ1-4, the CDR3 gives the full variable domain: SQTIHQWPATLVQPVGSPLSLECTVEGTSNPNLYWYRQAAGRGLQLLFYSVGIGQISSEVPQNLSASRPQDRQFILSSKKLLLSDSGFYLCAWDPGEGEKLFFGSGTQLSVL.

The chain uses TRBV5-4 and TRBJ2-5; 9 nucleotides align to TRBD2. This CDR3 region has 16 residues. After removal of 1 base from V and 2 bases from J, the junction contained 6 bases not matched to a gene. Germline V lookup: CDR1 SGHNT, CDR2 YYREEE (reference sequence). CDR3 sequence reads: CASSLPSGVGQETQYF. The CDR3 nucleotides read TGTGCCAGCAGCTTGCCTAGCGGGGTGGGTCAAGAGACCCAGTACTTC.

This clone was detected only once. The chain couples TRBV25-1 to TRBJ1-1, with D possibly TRBD1 on 5 matching bases. This CDR3 is 17 amino acids long. Germline lookup yields CDR1 MGHDK and CDR2 SYGVNS. Trimming left V 0 bases short and J 2 bases short, with 16 bases between. The CDR3 here is CASSEYWVRGGNTEAFF. DNA of the CDR3: TGTGCCAGCAGTGAATACTGGGTGAGGGGTGGAAACACTGAAGCTTTCTTT. Together with reference TRBV25-1 and TRBJ1-1, the CDR3 gives the full variable domain: EADIYQTPRYLVIGTGKKITLECSQTMGHDKMYWYQQDPGMELHLIHYSYGVNSTEKGDLSSESTVSRIRTEHFPLTLESARPSHTSQYLCASSEYWVRGGNTEAFFGQGTRLTVV.

This rearrangement joins TRBV6-1 to TRBJ2-7; D call uncertain. This CDR3 contains 12 residues. V was pared by 4 bases and J by 1 base, with 5 bases between. Germline CDR1 and CDR2: MNHNS and SASEGT. CDR3 protein: CASSGTSYEQYF. The CDR3, as DNA: TGTGCCAGCAGTGGAACATCCTACGAGCAGTACTTC.

This chain uses TRBV10-1 with TRBJ2-7; weak D call: TRBD2 (5 bases). Trimming removed 3 bases at V and 4 bases at J, with 10 bases between. This CDR3 comprises 13 residues. Germline loops: CDR1 WNHNN, CDR2 SYGVQD (reference sequence). Here the CDR3 DNA reads TGCGCCAGCAGTGAAACGACGGGATACGAGCAGTACTTC. Protein product: CASSETTGYEQYF.

The chain employs TRBV18 and TRBJ2-7, with a possible D match to TRBD1 (6 bases). CDR3 length: 15 amino acids. Germline assignment: CDR1 KGHSH and CDR2 LQKENI. The V gene lost 4 bases and the J gene lost 2 bases, with 15 bases spanning the gap. CDR3 bases: TGTGCCAGCTCACATGCCCGGACAGAACCCTACGAGCAGTACTTC. It specifies CASSHARTEPYEQYF.

V gene TRBV29-1 combines with J gene TRBJ2-7; D is perhaps TRBD1 or TRBD2 (5 bases each). Germline lookup yields CDR1 SQVTM and CDR2 ANQGSEA. The ends were cut back, 2 bases at V and 7 bases at J, with 12 bases in the middle. The CDR3 sequence is 12 residues long. CDR3 sequence reads: CSVERGSGEQYF. CDR3 coding DNA: TGCAGCGTTGAAAGGGGCTCGGGGGAGCAGTACTTC.

The CDR3 here is CASSWLAGEGNEQFF. DNA for the CDR3: TGTGCCAGCAGTTGGCTAGCGGGAGAAGGGAATGAGCAGTTCTTC. This chain joins TRBV27 and TRBJ2-1, with 10 positions matching TRBD2. V dropped 4 bases and J dropped 7; count of bases not matched to a gene: 7. Germline CDR1 is MNHEY and CDR2 is SMNVEV (reference sequence). The CDR3 has 15 residues.

The rearrangement links TRBV28 to TRBJ2-1, with D unresolved. Per the germline V gene, CDR1 is MDHEN and CDR2 is SYDVKM. The length of the CDR3 is 17 residues. Trimming left V 4 bases short and J 0 bases short, with 16 bases between. CDR3 in amino acids: CASSSLSTTSSYNEQFF. The CDR3 region has the DNA TGTGCCAGCAGTTCACTCTCTACTACGAGCTCCTACAATGAGCAGTTCTTC.

The chain uses TRBV28 and TRBJ2-5, with a weak D call TRBD1 (6 bases). V was clipped by 2 bases and J by 2 bases, with 12 bases between them. The CDR3 extends over 15 amino acids. The germline CDR1 and CDR2 sequences are MDHEN and SYDVKM. CDR3 protein: CASSLVRTEQETQYF. The CDR3 bases are TGTGCCAGCAGTTTAGTAAGGACAGAGCAAGAGACCCAGTACTTC.

V gene TRBV25-1 combines with J gene TRBJ1-5; D is unclear. Trimming stripped 2 bases from V and 2 bases from J, with 10 bases between. There are 15 residues in the CDR3. Germline assignment: CDR1 MGHDK and CDR2 SYGVNS. CDR3 DNA sequence: TGTGCCAGCAGTGAACCCGGACGGGGCAATCAGCCCCAGCATTTT. Translating it yields CASSEPGRGNQPQHF.

The chain combines TRBV27 with TRBJ2-7; 9 nucleotides align to TRBD1. The V segment lost 8 bases and the J segment 4 bases; nucleotides outside the gene matches: 6. CDR3 length: 13 residues. Germline values: CDR1 MNHEY, CDR2 SMNVEV (reference sequence). The CDR3 DNA reads TGTGCCAGCTCGGACAGGGGTCCGTACGAGCAGTACTTC. This codes for CASSDRGPYEQYF.